The 15 T cell receptor beta chains below come from one sample, sequenced in a study of low-dose radiotherapy and immunotherapy resistance in tumors. Time point defined: before trial treatment. Both TCRalpha and TCRbeta chains were reverse transcribed with V-gene-specific primers. Over roughly 19 PCR cycles, TCRs were amplified from a constant-region primer and V-primer adapter. In TCRdb, the reads were re-called with MiXCR into one record per CDR3 protein. The sample carries tens of thousands of distinct CDR3 sequences, 26% recorded once. The specimen was PBMCs, collected before treatment. Every receptor here comes from a male donor with rectosigmoid adenocarcinoma.

The chain recombines TRBV6-5 with TRBJ2-1; 8 bases are a match to TRBD2. Germline CDR1 is MNHEY and CDR2 is SVGAGI. The CDR3 totals 15 residues. V shed 7 bases, J shed 6 bases, and the junction held 11 bases outside the gene matches. This CDR3 is CASTPRSGRLNEQFF. CDR3 nucleotide sequence: TGTGCCAGCACCCCGAGGAGCGGGAGACTCAATGAGCAGTTCTTC.

This clonotype was detected many times. The chain joins TRBV28 to TRBJ2-1, with D tentatively TRBD1 (5 bases). The CDR3 loop spans 13 amino acids. The V end lost 1 base, the J end lost 15 bases, and 16 bases lay between the germline ends. Germline CDR1 reads MDHEN; CDR2 reads SYDVKM. CDR3 coding DNA: TGTGCCAGCAGTTTATTAGGGGCCCCTATCTTGTTCTTC. Translated: CASSLLGAPILFF.

This clonotype was recorded at least ten times. J is TRBJ2-6 and V is TRBV7-6; D might be TRBD1 (6 bases). From germline, CDR1 is SGHVS and CDR2 FNYEAQ. Trimming removed 0 bases from V and 2 bases from J, with 11 bases in between. The CDR3 extends over 17 amino acids. CDR3 sequence: CASSLAGGAAGANVLTF. CDR3 sequence (DNA): TGTGCCAGCAGCTTAGCTGGGGGCGCGGCTGGGGCCAACGTCCTGACTTTC. The full variable domain, in which reference TRBV7-6 and TRBJ2-6 provide the parts outside the CDR3, is GAGVSQSPRYKVTKRGQDVALRCDPISGHVSLYWYRQALGQGPEFLTYFNYEAQQDKSGLPNDRFSAERPEGSISTLTIQRTEQRDSAMYRCASSLAGGAAGANVLTFGAGSRLTVL.

The table lists this clonotype with many counts. The CDR3 protein is CRLGDRGQYF. The CDR3 DNA is TGCAGGCTAGGAGACAGGGGACAGTACTTC. The rearrangement uses TRBV20-1 and TRBJ2-7; 8 positions agree with TRBD1. Germline lookup yields CDR1 DFQATT and CDR2 SNEGSKA (reference sequence). The CDR3 extends over 10 amino acids.

This clonotype was seen ten or more times. The chain has TRBV7-9 and TRBJ2-7; 8 bases line up with TRBD1. J gave up 2 bases and V 5 bases, and 5 bases lay outside the gene matches. CDR1 and CDR2 (germline): SEHNR, FQNEAQ (reference sequence). The CDR3 sequence is 14 residues long. CDR3 amino acids: CASSPPGQAYEQYF. The CDR3 bases are TGTGCCAGCAGCCCTCCGGGACAGGCCTACGAGCAGTACTTC.

This clonotype was observed many times. The rearrangement joins TRBV10-3 to TRBJ1-2; the match to TRBD1 covers 10 bases. J was trimmed by 0 bases and V by 7 bases; bases with no gene match: 11. The germline CDR1 and CDR2 sequences are ENHRY and SYGVKD. CDR3 length: 17 amino acids. For the CDR3, the DNA is TGTGCCATCACGTCGGGACAGGGGCTTTTATCTAACTATGGCTACACCTTC. Encoded protein: CAITSGQGLLSNYGYTF.

The J gene is TRBJ2-7, the V gene TRBV28; TRBD2 agrees at 9 bases. V shed 5 bases and J 5 bases; nucleotides not matched to a gene: 16. Germline assignment: CDR1 MDHEN and CDR2 SYDVKM. This CDR3 has 17 amino acids. CDR3 nucleotide sequence: TGTGCCAGCAGTCGTCGCCCGGGGGTAGCGGGAGTCCACGAGCAGTACTTC. Translated, it gives CASSRRPGVAGVHEQYF. Complete variable domain (other parts from reference TRBV28 and TRBJ2-7): DVKVTQSSRYLVKRTGEKVFLECVQDMDHENMFWYRQDPGLGLRLIYFSYDVKMKEKGDIPEGYSVSREKKERFSLILESASTNQTSMYLCASSRRPGVAGVHEQYFGPGTRLTVT.

This clonotype was seen many times. The chain links TRBV6-2 or TRBV6-3 to TRBJ1-5, with TRBD1 identical over 7 bases. Germline loops: CDR1 MNHEY, CDR2 SVGEGT. V dropped 1 base and J dropped 0; count of bases not matched to a gene: 3. The CDR3 runs 16 residues. This chain's CDR3 is CASSYWGQNSNQPQHF. DNA for the CDR3: TGTGCCAGCAGTTACTGGGGACAGAATAGCAATCAGCCCCAGCATTTT.

This clonotype has a count of ten or more. V is TRBV10-3 and J is TRBJ2-7; D might be TRBD1 (7 bases). CDR1 is ENHRY and CDR2 is SYGVKD in the germline V gene. Trimming cost V 5 bases and J 5 bases, with 16 bases left between them. This CDR3 is 14 amino acids long. CDR3 sequence reads: CAISSQGGSNEQYF. In DNA, the CDR3 is TGTGCCATCAGTTCCCAGGGGGGCTCAAACGAGCAGTACTTC.

This clonotype was picked up many times. In DNA form, the CDR3 reads TGCGCCAGCAGCAGCGGGACAGGCGGAGAGGGCTACACCTTC. This codes for CASSSGTGGEGYTF. The chain combines TRBV5-1 with TRBJ1-2; 8 positions agree with TRBD1. The junction had 10 bases not matched to a gene; V was cut back by 4 bases and J by 8 bases. This CDR3 comprises 14 residues. Germline CDR1 and CDR2: SGHRS and YFSETQ.

There are many counts of this clonotype. The chain employs TRBV14 and TRBJ1-4; TRBD1 matches at 10 bases. The CDR3 has 15 residues. The ends lost 2 bases at V and 8 bases at J; junction bases unmatched: 5. The germline V gene has CDR1 SGHDN and CDR2 FVKESK. The DNA for the CDR3 is TGTGCCAGCAGCCAACGGGGACAGGGGCCGGAAAAACTGTTTTTT. It is translated as CASSQRGQGPEKLFF.

Regarding this clonotype: Given a far larger clone just one base away, this is likely a sequencing read error. V usage is TRBV4-3 and J usage is TRBJ2-1; D might be TRBD1 (6 bases). Deletions cut 0 bases from V and 10 bases from J, with 25 bases between. This CDR3 has 18 residues. From germline, CDR1 is LGHNA and CDR2 YSLEER. The CDR3 sequence: CASSQEVAGSSGGYEQFF. The CDR3 DNA reads TGCGCCAGCAGCCAAGAGGTAGCAGGCAGTTCTGGGGGCTACGAGCAGTTCTTC.

The rearrangement links TRBV14 to TRBJ2-3; TRBD2 matches 14 bases. CDR1 is SGHDN and CDR2 is FVKESK in the germline V gene. This CDR3 contains 16 residues. J gave up 6 bases and V 4 bases, and 6 bases lay outside the gene matches. The CDR3 protein is CASSPGLAGATDTQYF. The CDR3 DNA is TGTGCCAGCAGCCCGGGACTAGCGGGAGCGACGGATACGCAGTATTTT. The full variable domain, its missing parts supplied by reference TRBV14 and TRBJ2-3, is EAGVTQFPSHSVIEKGQTVTLRCDPISGHDNLYWYRRVMGKEIKFLLHFVKESKQDESGMPNNRFLAERTGGTYSTLKVQPAELEDSGVYFCASSPGLAGATDTQYFGPGTRLTVL.

This clonotype was seen many times. The rearrangement uses TRBV28 and TRBJ2-7; TRBD2 might be the D (6 bases). This CDR3 region has 14 residues. The germline CDR1 and CDR2 sequences are MDHEN and SYDVKM. The V gene lost 2 bases and the J gene lost 5 bases, with 13 bases spanning the gap. CDR3 nucleotides: TGTGCCAGCAGTTTAATGGGTGGGGAGGACGAGCAGTACTTC. This encodes CASSLMGGEDEQYF.

This clonotype was counted many times. The chain carries TRBV28 and TRBJ1-2; 9 bases are shared with TRBD1. The CDR3 is 16 amino acids. Germline V gene sequence: CDR1 MDHEN, CDR2 SYDVKM. V lost 5 bases and J lost 5; bases outside the gene matches: 12. CDR3 bases: TGTGCCAGCAGTCCGCCTGGGACAGGGAGCGCGTATGGCTACACCTTC. Translated, it gives CASSPPGTGSAYGYTF.